This paragraph covers one TCR beta chain sequence. The antigen is undetermined. This entry is derived from a study of a mutant IDH1 vaccine in newly diagnosed glioma. General observations from the study: Induction of immune responses by the vaccine occurred in about 95% of patients.

Generated by immunoSEQ multiplex PCR, the TCRdb table keeps only in-frame clones and is missing some. The table has about 38,000 clones, approximately 80% seen once. This sample's time point: week 5, during vaccination. A single vaccine dose contained 300 ug of mutant IDH1 20-mer peptide, and topical imiquimod was used with it. The specimen was PBMCs, collected from a glioma patient whose treatment included an IDH1 peptide vaccine. The receptor's source is a man aged 40-50 years with glioma.

The DNA of the CDR3 is TGCGCCAGCAGCACCGGACAGGGGCTCAGCTACACCTTC. Translating gives CASSTGQGLSYTF. The rearrangement links TRBV5-1 to TRBJ1-2; TRBD1 matches at 9 bases. The length of the CDR3 is 13 residues. Germline V gene data show CDR1 as SGHRS and CDR2 as YFSETQ. The V segment lost 4 bases and the J segment 9 bases; nucleotides outside the gene matches: 7.